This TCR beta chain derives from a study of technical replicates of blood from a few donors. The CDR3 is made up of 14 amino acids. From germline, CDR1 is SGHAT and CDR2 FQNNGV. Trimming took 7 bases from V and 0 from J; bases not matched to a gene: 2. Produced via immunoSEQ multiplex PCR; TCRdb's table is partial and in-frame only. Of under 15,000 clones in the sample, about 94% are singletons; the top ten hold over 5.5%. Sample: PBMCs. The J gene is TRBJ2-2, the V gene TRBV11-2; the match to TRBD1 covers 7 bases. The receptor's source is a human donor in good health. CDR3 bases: TGTGCCAGCACCGGGACAGCGAACACCGGGGAGCTGTTTTTT. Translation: CASTGTANTGELFF. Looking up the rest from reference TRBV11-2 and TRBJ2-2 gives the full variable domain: EAGVAQSPRYKIIEKRQSVAFWCNPISGHATLYWYQQILGQGPKLLIQFQNNGVVDDSQLPKDRFSAERLKGVDSTLKIQPAKLEDSAVYLCASTGTANTGELFFGEGSRLTVL.